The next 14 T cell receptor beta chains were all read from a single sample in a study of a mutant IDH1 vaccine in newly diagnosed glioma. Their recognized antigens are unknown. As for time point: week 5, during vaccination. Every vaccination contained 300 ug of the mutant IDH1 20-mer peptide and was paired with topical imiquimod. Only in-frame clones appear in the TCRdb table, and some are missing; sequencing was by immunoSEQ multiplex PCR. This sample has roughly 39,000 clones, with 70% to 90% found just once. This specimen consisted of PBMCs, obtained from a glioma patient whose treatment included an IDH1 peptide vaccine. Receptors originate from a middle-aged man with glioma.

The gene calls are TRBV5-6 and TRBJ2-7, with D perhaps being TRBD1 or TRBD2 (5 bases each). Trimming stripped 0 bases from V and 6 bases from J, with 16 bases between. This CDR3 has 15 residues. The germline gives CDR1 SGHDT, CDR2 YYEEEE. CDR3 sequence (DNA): TGTGCCAGCAGCTTGGGGGGCTTTGGGACGGGCGAGCAGTACTTC. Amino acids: CASSLGGFGTGEQYF.

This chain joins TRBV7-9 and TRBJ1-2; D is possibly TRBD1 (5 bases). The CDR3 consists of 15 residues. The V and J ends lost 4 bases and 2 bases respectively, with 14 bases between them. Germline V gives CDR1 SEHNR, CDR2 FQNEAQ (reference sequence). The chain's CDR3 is CASSYSSGTNYGYTF. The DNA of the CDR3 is TGTGCCAGCAGCTACAGCTCCGGGACCAACTATGGCTACACCTTC.

CDR3 in amino acids: CASSRPLSTDTQYF. The CDR3 nucleotides are TGTGCCAGCAGCCGCCCTTTGAGCACAGATACGCAGTATTTT. The chain joins TRBV6-5 to TRBJ2-3; D uncertain. The V gene's germline CDR1 is MNHEY and CDR2 SVGAGI. V lost 6 bases and J lost 0, with 10 bases in between. The CDR3 covers 14 residues.

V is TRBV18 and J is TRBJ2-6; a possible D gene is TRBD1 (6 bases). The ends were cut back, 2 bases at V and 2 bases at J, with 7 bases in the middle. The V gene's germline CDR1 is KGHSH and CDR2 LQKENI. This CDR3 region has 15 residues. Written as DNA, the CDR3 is TGTGCCAGCTCACCATCAGGGGCTGGGGCCAACGTCCTGACTTTC. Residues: CASSPSGAGANVLTF.

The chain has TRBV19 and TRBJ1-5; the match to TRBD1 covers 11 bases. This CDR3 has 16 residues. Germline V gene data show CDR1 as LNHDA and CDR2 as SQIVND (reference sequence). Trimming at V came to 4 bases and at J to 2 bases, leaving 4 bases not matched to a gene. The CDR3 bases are TGTGCCAGTAGTACCGGGACAGGGGGGGGCAATCAGCCCCAGCATTTT. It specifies CASSTGTGGGNQPQHF.

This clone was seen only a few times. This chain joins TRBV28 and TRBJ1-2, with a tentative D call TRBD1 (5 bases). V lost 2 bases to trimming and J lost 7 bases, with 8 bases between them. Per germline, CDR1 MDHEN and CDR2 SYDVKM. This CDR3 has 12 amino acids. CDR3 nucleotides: TGTGCCAGCAGTTTACAGGGTGGTGGCTACACCTTC. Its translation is CASSLQGGGYTF.

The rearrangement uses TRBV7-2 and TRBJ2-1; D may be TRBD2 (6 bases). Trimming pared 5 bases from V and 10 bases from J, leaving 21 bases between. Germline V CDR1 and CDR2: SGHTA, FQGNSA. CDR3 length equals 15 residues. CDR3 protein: CASSPARGGEKEQFF. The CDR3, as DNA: TGTGCCAGCAGCCCCGCCCGGGGCGGGGAAAAAGAGCAGTTCTTC.

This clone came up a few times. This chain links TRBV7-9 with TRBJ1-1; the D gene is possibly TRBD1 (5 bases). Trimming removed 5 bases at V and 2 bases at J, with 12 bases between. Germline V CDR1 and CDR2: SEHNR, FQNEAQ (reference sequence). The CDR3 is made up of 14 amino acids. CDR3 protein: CASSPVGHNTEAFF. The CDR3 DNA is TGTGCCAGCAGCCCTGTAGGACACAACACTGAAGCTTTCTTT.

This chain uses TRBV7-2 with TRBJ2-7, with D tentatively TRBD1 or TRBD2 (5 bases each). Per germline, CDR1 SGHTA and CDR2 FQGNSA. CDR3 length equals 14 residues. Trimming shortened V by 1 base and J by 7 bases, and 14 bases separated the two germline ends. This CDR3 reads CASSLVGGSGEQYF. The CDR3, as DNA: TGTGCCAGCAGCTTAGTTGGGGGATCTGGGGAGCAGTACTTC.

The CDR3 here is CASSLAGRYEQYF. DNA of the CDR3: TGTGCCAGCAGCTTGGCGGGCCGATACGAGCAGTACTTC. V gene TRBV5-5 combines with J gene TRBJ2-7; D remains unclear. The CDR3 is made up of 13 amino acids. Looked up from germline, CDR1 is SGHKS and CDR2 is YYEKEE (reference sequence). Trimming pared 0 bases from V and 4 bases from J, leaving 8 bases between.

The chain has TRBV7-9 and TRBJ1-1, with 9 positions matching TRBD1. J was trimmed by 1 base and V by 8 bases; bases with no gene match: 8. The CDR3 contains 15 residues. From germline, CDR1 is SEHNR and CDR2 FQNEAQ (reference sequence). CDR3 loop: CASLQGAASNTEAFF. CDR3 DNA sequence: TGTGCCAGCCTACAGGGGGCTGCGTCGAACACTGAAGCTTTCTTT. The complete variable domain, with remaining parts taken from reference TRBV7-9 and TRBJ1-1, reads DTGVSQNPRHKITKRGQNVTFRCDPISEHNRLYWYRQTLGQGPEFLTYFQNEAQLEKSRLLSDRFSAERPKGSFSTLEIQRTEQGDSAMYLCASLQGAASNTEAFFGQGTRLTVV.

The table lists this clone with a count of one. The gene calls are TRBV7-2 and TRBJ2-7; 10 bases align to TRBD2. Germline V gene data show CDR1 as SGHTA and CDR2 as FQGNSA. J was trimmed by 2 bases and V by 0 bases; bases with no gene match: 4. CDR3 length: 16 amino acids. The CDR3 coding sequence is TGTGCCAGCAGCTTAGCGGCCAGCGGGAGGGCCTACGAGCAGTACTTC. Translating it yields CASSLAASGRAYEQYF. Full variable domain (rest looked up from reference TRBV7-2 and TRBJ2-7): GAGVSQSPSNKVTEKGKDVELRCDPISGHTALYWYRQSLGQGLEFLIYFQGNSAPDKSGLPSDRFSAERTGGSVSTLTIQRTQQEDSAVYLCASSLAASGRAYEQYFGPGTRLTVT.

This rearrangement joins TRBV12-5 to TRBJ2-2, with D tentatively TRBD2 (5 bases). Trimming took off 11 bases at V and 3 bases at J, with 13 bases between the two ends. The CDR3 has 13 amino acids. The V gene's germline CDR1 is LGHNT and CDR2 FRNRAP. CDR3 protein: CASGVGHTGELFF. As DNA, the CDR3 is TGTGCTTCCGGGGTAGGGCACACCGGGGAGCTGTTTTTT.

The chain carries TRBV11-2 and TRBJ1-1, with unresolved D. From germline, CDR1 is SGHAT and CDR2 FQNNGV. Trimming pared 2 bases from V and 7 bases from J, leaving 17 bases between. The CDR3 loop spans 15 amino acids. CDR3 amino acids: CASSLSGISGLEAFF. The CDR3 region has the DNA TGTGCCAGCAGCTTATCGGGGATTTCAGGCCTTGAAGCTTTCTTT.